The T cell receptor (beta chain) described here comes from a study of blood T cell repertoires in COVID-19. Study background: COVID-19 samples, acute and convalescent, were from the United States, Italy and Spain. From T cells, B-cell-depleted T cells, or PBMCs came the material, which was cDNA or gDNA.

After removal of 5 bases from V and 8 bases from J, the junction contained 11 bases not matched to a gene. Germline V lookup: CDR1 MNHEY, CDR2 SVGEGT. The CDR3 length is 15 residues. Per the original data handling: Nucleated cell number was recorded as an estimate derived from reference gene primer amplification. Produced via immunoSEQ multiplex PCR; TCRdb's table is partial and in-frame only. V and J calls and clone size are as listed in that table; D and trimming were resolved from the DNA. The table records some 96,000 clones, roughly 79% of them present only once. The chain has TRBV6-2 or TRBV6-3 and TRBJ2-7; TRBD2 matches at 11 bases. This clonotype was obtained from a man between 70 and 80 years old with active or convalescent COVID-19. Material: peripheral blood. The CDR3 is CASSPPGLAVLKQYF. CDR3 DNA sequence: TGTGCCAGCAGTCCCCCGGGACTAGCGGTTTTGAAGCAGTACTTC.